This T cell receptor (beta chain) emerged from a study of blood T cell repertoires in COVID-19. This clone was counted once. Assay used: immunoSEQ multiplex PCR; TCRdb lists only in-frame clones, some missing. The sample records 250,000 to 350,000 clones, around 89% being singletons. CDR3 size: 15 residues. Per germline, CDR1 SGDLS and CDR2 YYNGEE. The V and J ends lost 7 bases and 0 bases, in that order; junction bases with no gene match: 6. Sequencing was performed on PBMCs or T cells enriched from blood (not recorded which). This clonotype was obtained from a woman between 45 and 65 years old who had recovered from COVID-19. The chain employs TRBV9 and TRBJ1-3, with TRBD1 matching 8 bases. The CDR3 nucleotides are TGTGCCAGCCAGACAGGGGCGAGCTCTGGAAACACCATATATTTT. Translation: CASQTGASSGNTIYF.